This TCR beta chain is drawn from a study of early T cells in non-severe SARS-CoV-2 infection. Study-wide background: Bulk RNA isolated from unsorted whole blood underwent sequencing; chains were not paired.

Study outcomes and limitations: VDJdb matching skewed toward anti-spike CD8 responses, missing private and CD4 specificities.

This clonotype has a handful of counts. As yet, its antigen is unknown. The V gene lost 5 bases and the J gene lost 7 bases, with 12 bases spanning the gap. The CDR3 length is 13 residues. Germline V gives CDR1 LGHNT, CDR2 FRNRAP. Individual cDNA molecules were tagged with unique molecular identifiers. Each CDR3 protein is one row after TCRdb ran MiXCR on the 5' RACE reads. Of approximately 69,000 distinct CDR3 sequences listed, 10% to 15% were seen once; the top ten hold approximately 6.4%. Sequencing input: whole blood. The V call is TRBV12-5, the J call TRBJ1-5; a possible D gene is TRBD1 (6 bases). This TCR was sampled from an adult who was a healthcare worker with PCR-confirmed SARS-CoV-2 infection or an uninfected control (not recorded which). The CDR3 region has the DNA TGTGCTAGTGGTGAGTTACAGGGACAGCCCCAGCATTTT. Encoded protein: CASGELQGQPQHF.